This TCR beta chain was identified during a study of memory B cells and T cells in multiple sclerosis. Study-level findings and limits: Normalization was needed because clone-set size differences affected shared clonotype counts.

Libraries were prepared by immunoSEQ multiplex PCR; TCRdb keeps only in-frame clonotypes and omits some of them. The sample shows 32,000 or so clones, about 82% of them seen only once. Separate sequencing covered autoproliferating (CFSE-dim) and non-proliferating (CFSE-high) T cells from stimulus-free culture. Pooled replicate wells came from about 50 million CFSE-labeled PBMCs cultured less than eight days without stimulus. A remark on this clone: The antigen is not known.

Trimming removed 4 bases at V and 2 bases at J, with 9 bases between. The CDR3 consists of 13 residues. Germline V gene sequence: CDR1 SGHVS, CDR2 FQNEAQ. The V and J genes are TRBV7-8 and TRBJ2-7; D call uncertain. The source of this sequence is a human donor with multiple sclerosis. The sequenced sample consisted of PBMCs from blood kept in culture. The DNA of the CDR3 is TGTGCCAGCAGCTCATTAAGGGCCTACGAGCAGTACTTC. The encoded protein is CASSSLRAYEQYF. The whole variable domain, remainder taken from reference TRBV7-8 and TRBJ2-7, is GAGVSQSPRYKVAKRGQDVALRCDPISGHVSLFWYQQALGQGPEFLTYFQNEAQLDKSGLPSDRFFAERPEGSVSTLKIQRTQQEDSAVYLCASSSLRAYEQYFGPGTRLTVT.